The rows below give T cell receptor beta chains drawn from one sample of a study of control samples from healthy donors and cancer patients. Data came from immunoSEQ multiplex PCR; TCRdb stores just in-frame clones and leaves some out. The sample carries about 130,000 clones, roughly 94% recorded once. Material: PBMCs. The receptors were sampled from a man aged 55-75 years with colorectal cancer. CDR3s include the opening cysteine and the closing phenylalanine or tryptophan. Fields, in order: V gene, CDR3 protein.

V: TRBV19; CDR3: CASSIQGLRTPGSGYTF
V: TRBV6-5; CDR3: CASKDTVYNSPLHF
V: TRBV29-1; CDR3: CSASNFSGNTIYF
V: TRBV30; CDR3: CAWSDLLGGEQYF
V: TRBV10-1; CDR3: CASSGGNNYGYTF
V: TRBV5-1; CDR3: CASSLVPGSTDTQYF
V: TRBV18; CDR3: CASSPPQGANSPLHF
V: TRBV28; CDR3: CASSSYPVGTLNSPLHF
V: TRBV5-5; CDR3: CASSLTGQGIHEQYF
V: TRBV7-2; CDR3: CASSLSTGTSYEQYF
V: TRBV2; CDR3: CASMGTKETQYF
V: TRBV7-2; CDR3: CASSPLGSTDTQYF
V: TRBV3-1/TRBV3-2; CDR3: CASSQGLAGGPTDTQYF
V: TRBV30; CDR3: CAWTQGEGGYGYTF
V: TRBV10-3; CDR3: CAIRSGQGTNQPQHF
V: TRBV2; CDR3: CASSVDPSPLHF